The source of this T cell receptor (beta chain) is a study of shared clonotypes between healthy human individuals (dated by TCRdb to the early 2020s). About the study as a whole: The cohort comprised two women and a few men aged 18 to 49 years. To increase sequencing depth and limit assay-specific biases, different laboratories used diverse techniques to prepare libraries and sequence TCR repertoires. Each donor's leukapheresis produced roughly between roughly 0.85 and 10 billion PBMCs. To estimate repertoire size and how much clonotypes are shared between individuals, the study performed deep sequencing of blood TCR repertoires from about five healthy adults. Here is what the overall study found, with its caveats: The genetic and exposure-history diversity represented was limited by the small number of donors. Based on pairwise subsampling, the degree of clonotype sharing among donors was expected to be affected by sequencing depth. Sampling was restricted to blood, and TCR repertoires in tissues likely differ from the TCR repertoires found in blood.

From the germline V gene (reference sequence), CDR1 is LNHDA and CDR2 is SQIVND. Its CDR3 holds 15 amino acids, cysteine through phenylalanine. The only DNA kept is the CDR3, 45 bases in frame from the first base. Cut back by 6 bases and 8 bases, the V and J ends lie 19 bases apart. In the case of this clone: No cognate antigen has been identified for it. Base qualities are not provided; no much larger clone lies one nucleotide away.

Using the deep immunoSEQ assay, TCR CDR3 regions were amplified from genomic DNA by multiplex PCR. Extracted genomic DNA from each cell subset was spread evenly across all wells of several immunoSEQ 96-well plates, with each plate serving as a replicate. For unsorted PBMC, approximately 300 ng of genomic DNA, equivalent to about 30,000 T cell genomes, went into each replicate PCR. Genomic DNA from unsorted PBMC was sequenced over ten immunoSEQ deep assay plates. The purified libraries were quantified using a Qubit 3.0 fluorometer, sized with a Bioanalyzer 2100, and then quantified again using the KAPA Library Quantification kit. Every immunoSEQ 96-well plate was sequenced on a dedicated single-read 150-cycle Illumina NextSeq 550 flow cell. As for the authors' bioinformatics: Because only junctional sequences without quality scores were contained in the immunoSEQ output, filtering matching that applied to full-length reads could not be performed. To assign V/J genes and CDR3, sequences were annotated using PyIR, a Python wrapper for IgBLAST v1.9, with IMGT germline references. Reads with weak V/J assignments (E-value above 1e-6), missing CDR3, stop codons, out-of-frame junctions, or ambiguous translated residues were removed. A V3J clonotype was defined by an identical inferred V gene, J gene, and CDR3 amino acid sequence. Percentage overlap between repertoires was calculated by dividing the number of shared unique clonotypes by the size of the smaller repertoire. RTK rarefaction, the Chao1 estimator, and Recon v2.1 estimates of unobserved clonotypes were used to assess repertoire richness. As stored in TCRdb, this immuneACCESS dataset retains in-frame rearrangements with V and J assigned. A fraction of the clones does not appear; measured against another copy, unresolved V genes explain less than half of the discrepancy, and the remainder lacks a known reason. The DNA was the basis for D and trimming; V, J and clone size are from that table. The sample yields some 500,000 clones; around 77% were counted once. The ten top clones hold more than 10% of the sample.

Healthy HIV-negative adults with no recently reported acute infections or vaccinations were included as donors. All donors were Caucasian adults living in Nashville, Tennessee, USA. In the unsorted samples, 87 million or so PBMCs were counted, and genomic DNA was extracted using the QIAamp DNA Blood Mini kit. Blood was obtained by leukapheresis, after which PBMCs were separated by Ficoll-Histopaque density gradient centrifugation and cryopreserved in liquid nitrogen vapor phase. The sequence joins TRBV19 to TRBJ1-4, with TRBD1 as a weak D call on 6 bases. Sequencing used PBMCs. The source of this sequence is a woman in her forties in good health. Some clones in this sample may be carry-over from other donors' samples. The base sequence is TGTGCCAGTAGGACCCCGGGACAAGGATCGGAAAAACTGTTTTTT. Protein translation: CASRTPGQGSEKLFF.